The 8 T cell receptor beta chains in this list originate from one sample, sequenced in a study of blood T cell repertoires in COVID-19. Only in-frame clones appear in the TCRdb table, and some are missing; sequencing was by immunoSEQ multiplex PCR. The sample contains more than 100,000 clones, 78% of which appear only once. The sequencing input was peripheral blood. Every receptor here comes from a man aged 65 to 85 with acute or convalescent COVID-19.

The rearrangement uses TRBV5-1 and TRBJ1-2; D gene uncertain. Germline V gene sequence: CDR1 SGHRS, CDR2 YFSETQ. The CDR3 spans 14 residues. V lost 0 bases and J 3 bases, leaving 9 bases between the germline ends. Here the CDR3 DNA reads TGCGCCAGCAGCTTGGGAGGGAGTGACTATGGCTACACCTTC. This translates into CASSLGGSDYGYTF. Drawing the rest from reference TRBV5-1 and TRBJ1-2, the complete variable domain is KAGVTQTPRYLIKTRGQQVTLSCSPISGHRSVSWYQQTPGQGLQFLFEYFSETQRNKGNFPGRFSGRQFSNSRSEMNVSTLELGDSALYLCASSLGGSDYGYTFGSGTRLTVV.

The chain uses TRBV24-1 and TRBJ2-3, with TRBD1 matching 12 bases. The CDR3 sequence is 21 residues long. V shed 3 bases, J shed 1 base, and the junction held 16 bases outside the gene matches. Germline values: CDR1 KGHDR, CDR2 SFDVKD. Here the CDR3 reads CATSDPRDRGRLGARTDTQYF. CDR3 DNA: TGTGCCACCAGTGATCCCCGGGACAGGGGGCGTCTCGGGGCACGCACAGATACGCAGTATTTT.

By frequency in the sample, this clone is large. This chain uses TRBV5-8 with TRBJ2-4; TRBD1 agrees at 7 bases. Germline-derived CDR1 and CDR2 are SGHTS and YDEGEE. The CDR3 extends over 16 amino acids. The J segment lost 0 bases and the V segment lost 3 bases, leaving 6 bases of the junction unmatched. The CDR3 here is CASSSGQAIAKNIQYF. The CDR3 coding sequence is TGTGCCAGCAGCTCTGGACAGGCAATAGCCAAAAACATTCAGTACTTC.

A few counts support this clone. The genes are TRBV20-1 and TRBJ1-2; D remains unclear. CDR1 and CDR2 from the germline V gene are DFQATT and SNEGSKA (reference sequence). Trimming stripped 3 bases from V and 7 bases from J, with 9 bases between. This CDR3 region has 11 residues. CDR3: CSARKSGGYTF. The DNA for the CDR3 is TGCAGTGCTAGGAAGTCGGGTGGCTACACCTTC.

This chain joins TRBV19 and TRBJ1-2; D is unresolved. V was shortened by 4 bases and J by 9 bases, with 24 bases between the two germline ends. This CDR3 has 16 residues. Germline V gene sequence: CDR1 LNHDA, CDR2 SQIVND (reference sequence). The CDR3 loop reads CASSTGGGVLEGSYTF. As DNA, the CDR3 is TGTGCCAGTAGTACCGGAGGCGGGGTTTTGGAAGGAAGCTACACCTTC.

The CDR3: CASSIAGSTYEQYF. Written as DNA, the CDR3 is TGTGCCAGTAGTATAGCGGGGAGTACCTACGAGCAGTACTTC. The chain is built from TRBV19 and TRBJ2-7, with D possibly matching TRBD2 (5 bases). Per the germline V gene, CDR1 is LNHDA and CDR2 is SQIVND (reference sequence). The CDR3 sequence is 14 residues long. V lost 1 base to trimming and J lost 2 bases, with 9 bases between them.

The rearrangement links TRBV2 to TRBJ1-1, with D possibly matching TRBD1 (5 bases). CDR1 is SNHLY, CDR2 FYNNEI, per germline. The V and J ends lost 3 bases and 2 bases respectively, with 7 bases between them. The CDR3 totals 13 residues. The CDR3 sequence: CASSDQGNTEAFF. The CDR3 DNA reads TGTGCCAGCAGTGACCAGGGAAACACTGAAGCTTTCTTT.

CDR3 bases: TGTGCCAGCAGTGAAGCGCTAGCGGGGGGGTCTATTTACGAGCAGTACTTC. It codes for CASSEALAGGSIYEQYF. This sequence joins TRBV2 and TRBJ2-7, with 12 bases lining up with TRBD2. Unmatched junction bases numbered 7, after V lost 0 bases and J lost 4 bases. The CDR3 consists of 17 residues. CDR1 and CDR2 from the germline V gene are SNHLY and FYNNEI.